One sample yielded the 21 T cell receptor beta chains listed below, sequenced in a study of T cells in Graves' hyperthyroidism and ophthalmopathy. TCR beta CDR3 regions were amplified from RNA transcripts. The HTBI set primed first-round TCR CDR3 RT-PCR. Using its own MiXCR run on the multiplex PCR reads, TCRdb lists one record per CDR3 protein. The sample consists of some 350,000 distinct CDR3 sequences, about a fifth of them appearing once. Sequences were obtained from blood. All receptors derive from a woman in her late teens or twenties with Graves' hyperthyroidism.

This chain connects TRBV18 to TRBJ2-3; D may be TRBD1 (7 bases). Germline V gene lookup returns CDR1 KGHSH and CDR2 LQKENI. The CDR3 length is 15 residues. The V end was cut by 3 bases, the J end by 3 bases, with 13 bases between. The CDR3 is CASSPVQGRTDTQYF. CDR3 nucleotide sequence: TGTGCCAGCTCACCGGTACAGGGGAGGACAGATACGCAGTATTTT.

There are many counts of this clonotype. The rearrangement links TRBV4-1 to TRBJ2-2, with 14 bases fitting TRBD2. Trimming at V came to 4 bases and at J to 4 bases, leaving 14 bases not matched to a gene. Germline CDR1 is MGHRA and CDR2 is YSYEKL. CDR3 length equals 20 residues. DNA of the CDR3: TGCGCCAGCAGCCGTTTCGGTAGACTAGCGGGGGGGCCGGGCACCGGGGAGCTGTTTTTT. Translating gives CASSRFGRLAGGPGTGELFF.

There are a few counts of this clonotype. The chain joins TRBV5-1 to TRBJ1-2; D is perhaps TRBD1 (6 bases). V was trimmed by 3 bases and J by 5 bases, leaving 11 bases between them. The CDR3 runs 13 residues. Germline V gene lookup returns CDR1 SGHRS and CDR2 YFSETQ. Here the CDR3 reads CASSWERGYGYTF. For the CDR3, the DNA is TGCGCCAGCAGCTGGGAAAGGGGGTATGGCTACACCTTC.

This clonotype was observed many times. This rearrangement joins TRBV7-6 to TRBJ1-2, with D perhaps matching TRBD1 (5 bases). CDR1 and CDR2 from the germline V gene are SGHVS and FNYEAQ. With 6 bases removed from V and 9 bases from J, the gap between germline ends came to 20 bases. This CDR3 is 14 amino acids long. The CDR3 here is CASSLYIGAGSYTF. CDR3 nucleotide sequence: TGTGCCAGCAGTCTCTACATAGGGGCAGGGAGCTACACCTTC. The whole variable domain, remainder taken from reference TRBV7-6 and TRBJ1-2, is GAGVSQSPRYKVTKRGQDVALRCDPISGHVSLYWYRQALGQGPEFLTYFNYEAQQDKSGLPNDRFSAERPEGSISTLTIQRTEQRDSAMYRCASSLYIGAGSYTFGSGTRLTVV.

This clonotype was seen ten or more times. The V gene is TRBV27, the J gene TRBJ2-2; tentatively, D is TRBD1 or TRBD2 (5 bases each). CDR3 size: 17 residues. Germline assignment: CDR1 MNHEY and CDR2 SMNVEV (reference sequence). Between the trimmed V and J ends, which lost 0 bases and 2 bases, there was a span of 13 bases. The chain's CDR3 is CASSLSRGYANTGELFF. As DNA, the CDR3 is TGTGCCAGCAGTTTATCGAGGGGCTATGCAAACACCGGGGAGCTGTTTTTT.

In this sample, this clonotype turned up many times. The J gene is TRBJ2-2, the V gene TRBV3-1; 9 nucleotides align to TRBD2. The CDR3 is 14 amino acids. Losses at the gene ends were 7 bases for V and 5 bases for J; bases not matched to a gene: 5. The germline V gene has CDR1 LGHDT and CDR2 YNNKEL (reference sequence). The CDR3 DNA is TGTGCCAGCAAGTCTCTAGCGGGGACCGGGGAGCTGTTTTTT. Translated, it gives CASKSLAGTGELFF.

This clonotype showed up many times. CDR3 DNA: TGTGCCAGCAGGGGACAGGAGGCACGCTCTGGAAACACCATATATTTT. This sequence encodes CASRGQEARSGNTIYF. The chain employs TRBV6-5 and TRBJ1-3; 8 bases fit TRBD1. After removal of 6 bases from V and 0 bases from J, the junction contained 7 bases not matched to a gene. The CDR3 contains 16 residues. Germline-derived CDR1 and CDR2 are MNHEY and SVGAGI.

The V and J genes are TRBV6-4 and TRBJ2-4; D tentatively reads TRBD1 or TRBD2 (6 bases each). The CDR3 has 15 residues. The V and J ends lost 6 bases and 8 bases respectively, with 20 bases between them. The germline gives CDR1 MRHNA, CDR2 SNTAGT. As DNA, the CDR3 is TGTGCCAGCAGCCGCCCAGGGGAGGATGGAGACATTCAGTACTTC. It specifies CASSRPGEDGDIQYF.

This clonotype was observed many times. The J gene is TRBJ1-2, the V gene TRBV19, with 8 positions matching TRBD1. The trim removed 8 bases at V and 4 bases at J, leaving 9 bases unmatched. CDR3 size: 14 residues. Germline CDR1 LNHDA, CDR2 SQIVND (reference sequence). The CDR3 DNA sequence: TGTGCCAGTGTGGGACCGGACAGGGCCTATGGCTACACCTTC. Residues: CASVGPDRAYGYTF.

This clonotype was picked up many times. This sequence joins TRBV7-8 and TRBJ2-2, with 14 nucleotides matching TRBD2. CDR1 and CDR2 (germline): SGHVS, FQNEAQ. CDR3 length: 22 amino acids. V lost 2 bases, J lost 0 bases, and 14 bases stayed unmatched. CDR3 DNA sequence: TGTGCCAGCAGCTTAAGTGGGACCTCGGGACTAGCGGGGGTCACGAACACCGGGGAGCTGTTTTTT. It codes for CASSLSGTSGLAGVTNTGELFF.

DNA for the CDR3: TGTGCCAGCAGCTCAGTTGTTGACGGCTACACCTTC. Its translation: CASSSVVDGYTF. This chain connects TRBV28 to TRBJ1-2; D call uncertain. Trimming took 6 bases from V and 8 from J, leaving 13 bases between them. The CDR3 sequence is 12 residues long. In germline, CDR1 is MDHEN, CDR2 SYDVKM.

About this clonotype itself: This may arise from a read error, as a much more abundant clone is one base away. The V and J genes are TRBV13 and TRBJ2-7; 9 bases are a match to TRBD1. The J segment lost 4 bases and the V segment lost 0 bases, leaving 7 bases of the junction unmatched. CDR1 and CDR2 (germline): PRHDT, FYEKMQ (reference sequence). CDR3 length: 16 amino acids. In DNA form, the CDR3 reads TGTGCCAGCAGCTTAGGCCGCGGGACAGGGAAATACGAGCAGTACGTC. This translates into CASSLGRGTGKYEQYV.

This clonotype has a count of ten or more. Its ends do not fully match the called genes, so a read error is possible. The V and J genes are TRBV12-3 or TRBV12-4 and TRBJ2-7; D possibly corresponds to TRBD1 (6 bases). The CDR3 length is 15 residues. The CDR3 here is CACSSPLTGTYEQYF. The CDR3 DNA follows: TGTGCCTGCAGTTCCCCCCTGACAGGTACCTACGAGCAGTACTTC.

The rearrangement uses TRBV15 and TRBJ2-4; D not resolved. Per germline, CDR1 LNHNV and CDR2 YYDKDF (reference sequence). V lost 1 base to trimming and J lost 0 bases, with 13 bases between them. This CDR3 is 17 amino acids long. As DNA, the CDR3 is TGTGCCACCAGCAGAGCTCCTACCCCGAGAGCCAAAAACATTCAGTACTTC. It codes for CATSRAPTPRAKNIQYF.

In its sample, this clonotype was seen many times. The chain carries TRBV2 and TRBJ2-7; 9 bases are a match to TRBD2. There are 14 residues in the CDR3. Trimming cost V 7 bases and J 1 base; bases outside gene matches: 5. Germline CDR1 SNHLY, CDR2 FYNNEI. The CDR3 is CASTVGLASYEQYF. The CDR3 DNA sequence: TGTGCCAGCACTGTCGGACTAGCGTCCTACGAGCAGTACTTC.

Only a few counts were recorded for this clonotype. The rearrangement uses TRBV12-3 or TRBV12-4 and TRBJ1-6; the D gene is possibly TRBD1 (5 bases). V gave up 3 bases and J gave up 8 bases, with 11 bases separating them. The CDR3 covers 14 residues. The CDR3 loop reads CASSFAGADSPLHF. CDR3 DNA sequence: TGTGCCAGCAGTTTTGCCGGGGCGGATTCACCCCTCCACTTT.

This clonotype was recorded many times. This sequence joins TRBV6-1 and TRBJ1-5, with a possible D match to TRBD1 (5 bases). V lost 2 bases and J lost 6, with 17 bases in between. CDR3 size: 16 residues. Germline V lookup: CDR1 MNHNS, CDR2 SASEGT. CDR3 nucleotide sequence: TGTGCCAGCAGTGAAAGCCAACCTGACGGGGGTCAGCCCCAGCATTTT. It specifies CASSESQPDGGQPQHF.

This clonotype has at least ten counts. The V and J genes are TRBV20-1 and TRBJ1-1; tentative D call: TRBD1 (6 bases). V was pared by 6 bases and J by 4 bases, with 15 bases between. The length of the CDR3 is 13 residues. The germline gives CDR1 DFQATT, CDR2 SNEGSKA (reference sequence). The CDR3 is CSATGQAGTEAFF. Written as DNA, the CDR3 is TGCAGTGCCACAGGGCAGGCGGGCACTGAAGCTTTCTTT.

This chain connects TRBV12-3 or TRBV12-4 to TRBJ1-6, with D maybe TRBD1 (6 bases). Between the trimmed V and J ends, which lost 2 bases and 12 bases, there was a span of 8 bases. This CDR3 has 12 residues. CDR3 DNA: TGTGCCAGCAGTTTATACAGGGTACCCCTCCACTTT. Its translation: CASSLYRVPLHF.

This clonotype occurred many times. This chain uses TRBV19 with TRBJ2-7, with D maybe TRBD1 (5 bases). Per germline, CDR1 LNHDA and CDR2 SQIVND (reference sequence). Trimming cost V 5 bases and J 4 bases, with 12 bases left between them. This CDR3 comprises 13 residues. CDR3 sequence: CASSPTGEYEQYF. The CDR3 DNA sequence: TGTGCCAGTAGTCCAACAGGAGAATACGAGCAGTACTTC. Drawing the rest from reference TRBV19 and TRBJ2-7, the complete variable domain is DGGITQSPKYLFRKEGQNVTLSCEQNLNHDAMYWYRQDPGQGLRLIYYSQIVNDFQKGDIAEGYSVSREKKESFPLTVTSAQKNPTAFYLCASSPTGEYEQYFGPGTRLTVT.

Many counts were recorded for this clonotype. The V and J genes are TRBV11-2 and TRBJ2-7; weak D call: TRBD2 (5 bases). The CDR3 contains 13 residues. Germline values: CDR1 SGHAT, CDR2 FQNNGV. The V end was cut by 4 bases, the J end by 7 bases, with 14 bases between. The CDR3 sequence is CASSSLRDREQYF. The DNA of the CDR3 is TGTGCCAGCAGCTCCCTGAGGGATAGGGAGCAGTACTTC.